This TCR beta chain was identified during a study of blood T cell repertoires in COVID-19. The wider study: COVID-19 samples collected from the United States, Italy and Spain covered acute and convalescent phases.

Authors' data handling: Scientists estimated how many nucleated cells there were by amplifying reference gene primers. The data were produced by immunoSEQ multiplex PCR, yet TCRdb's version contains in-frame clones alone and is incomplete. V, J and clone size are taken as reported in that table, and D and trimming were inferred from the DNA itself. The table has about 180,000 clones, about four fifths seen once. CDR1 is MNHEY, CDR2 SVGAGI, per germline. V dropped 7 bases and J dropped 2 bases, with 17 bases sitting between them. The CDR3 sequence is 15 residues long. This clone has a handful of counts. Cohort allocation depended upon clinical history that participants reported.

Source material: PBMCs or T cells enriched from blood (not recorded which). This receptor was taken from a man in his 60s who had recovered from COVID-19. The genes are TRBV6-5 and TRBJ2-5; TRBD1 is a possible D gene (6 bases). DNA of the CDR3: TGTGCCAGCATGGTAGGACCGGGACAACAAGAGACCCAGTACTTC. This gives the protein CASMVGPGQQETQYF.